This T cell receptor beta chain was sequenced during a study of T cell responses to AZD1222 COVID-19 vaccine. Study observations and caveats: Among the donors, most were white British and more were female, and clonal diversity was possibly underestimated. Spike was spanned by vaccine-associated CD4 TCRs, with dominance at 160-218 and 743-854.

With respect to this clone: Its specificity is not known.

The V gene's germline CDR1 is SGHDT and CDR2 YYEEEE. V lost 3 bases and J lost 5; bases outside the gene matches: 7. CDR3 length: 15 amino acids. Assay: immunoSEQ multiplex PCR; the TCRdb copy retains only in-frame clones and omits some. The sample shows 110,000 to 150,000 clones, over 75% of them seen only once. The chain employs TRBV5-6 and TRBJ1-2, with 10 bases lining up with TRBD1. This receptor was taken from an adult in good health. The input for sequencing was peripheral blood, taken on day 0 of AZD1222 vaccination. CDR3 sequence reads: CASSYGTGVWYGYTF. CDR3 nucleotides: TGTGCCAGCAGCTACGGGACAGGGGTCTGGTATGGCTACACCTTC. Full variable domain (rest looked up from reference TRBV5-6 and TRBJ1-2): DAGVTQSPTHLIKTRGQQVTLRCSPKSGHDTVSWYQQALGQGPQFIFQYYEEEERQRGNFPDRFSGHQFPNYSSELNVNALLLGDSALYLCASSYGTGVWYGYTFGSGTRLTVV.